The sample holds a few counts of the clone carrying this T cell receptor (beta chain). As yet, its antigen is unknown. Germline loops: CDR1 LNHDA, CDR2 SQIVND (reference sequence). There are 16 residues in the CDR3. The V gene end was trimmed by 5 bases and the J gene end by 4 bases; junction bases not matched to a gene: 5. Here immunoSEQ multiplex PCR was the method, and the copy in TCRdb shows in-frame clones only, minus some. This table holds 3,000 to 5,000 clones, roughly 80% found once. This sample is part of a study of chemoradiotherapy in HPV16-positive cancers. Study conclusions and caveats: Non-HPV-specific T cells did not expand in tumors during treatment, whereas candidate HPV-specific clones and E7-related motifs did.

Sequenced material: tumor tissue, taken from a patient who underwent chemoradiotherapy. The TCR was taken from a human donor with HPV-associated anogenital cancer. V is TRBV19 and J is TRBJ2-3, with 14 bases matching TRBD2. The CDR3 protein is CASSSGTSGSADTQYF. DNA of the CDR3: TGTGCCAGTAGTTCGGGGACTAGCGGGAGCGCAGATACGCAGTATTTT.